This entry features one TCR beta chain sequence. Its antigen is not identified. TCRdb ran MiXCR on the 5' RACE reads and lists one entry per CDR3 protein. The repertoire holds hundreds of thousands of distinct CDR3 sequences, with about 11% as singletons. The entry originates in a study of CD8 T cells in ankylosing spondylitis. Study-level results: Characteristic of ankylosing spondylitis blood, it appeared, was a TCR beta motif comprising roughly eight highly homologous variants.

The V and J ends lost 2 bases and 5 bases, in that order; junction bases with no gene match: 9. Germline V CDR1 and CDR2: GTSNPN, SVGIG (reference sequence). This CDR3 region has 15 residues. The sequenced sample was blood, either unsorted or a sorted T cell fraction (not recorded which). The TCR originated in a male donor with ankylosing spondylitis. The chain combines TRBV30 with TRBJ2-5, with 9 bases fitting TRBD2. In nucleotides, the CDR3 is TGTGCCTGGAGTACCCAGCGGGGGGCTCTTGAGACCCAGTACTTC. The encoded protein is CAWSTQRGALETQYF.